Listed below are T cell receptor beta chains from one sample, sequenced in a study of tumor-infiltrating lymphocytes in localized non-small cell lung cancer. Assay used: immunoSEQ multiplex PCR; TCRdb lists only in-frame clones, some missing. The sample includes about 5,500 clones, around 81% of them seen just once. The specimen was lung tumor tissue. The source is a human donor with non-small cell lung cancer. The conserved cysteine and the conserved F or W are not part of the CDR3 here. The order of the fields is V gene, CDR3 protein.

v_gene: TRBV4-1
CDR3aa: ASSQDKEWENIQY

v_gene: TRBV5-4
CDR3aa: ASSFGEGEQF

v_gene: TRBV7-2
CDR3aa: ASSLAGTAGRAQH

v_gene: TRBV29-1
CDR3aa: SVGFSNQPQH

v_gene: TRBV19
CDR3aa: ASSLGQAAGTEAF

v_gene: TRBV29-1
CDR3aa: SATGQSYYASEAF

v_gene: TRBV7-2
CDR3aa: ASSLQTGPNTEAF

v_gene: TRBV5-1
CDR3aa: ASSLQIKAQGAYEQY

v_gene: TRBV5-4
CDR3aa: ASSFDNYGYT

v_gene: TRBV29-1
CDR3aa: SVEGFTAF

v_gene: TRBV6-4
CDR3aa: ASSDLETGTQY

v_gene: TRBV11-3
CDR3aa: ASSSPGQGSSLYGYT

v_gene: TRBV5-6
CDR3aa: ASSLTVPSGYNEQF

v_gene: TRBV5-4
CDR3aa: ASSLNSLAGANVLT

v_gene: TRBV18
CDR3aa: ASSLQGTDYGYT

v_gene: TRBV5-1
CDR3aa: ASRGLRSQY

v_gene: TRBV10-2
CDR3aa: ASSRGSYNSPLH

v_gene: TRBV6-1
CDR3aa: ASSGRGQGSNSPLH

v_gene: TRBV28
CDR3aa: ASSPLIHQETQY

v_gene: TRBV10-1
CDR3aa: ASSVLGGTDTQY

v_gene: TRBV4-2
CDR3aa: ASSQAAGNRELF

v_gene: TRBV10-2
CDR3aa: ASLRGPHYEQY

v_gene: TRBV5-1
CDR3aa: ASKEGASTDTQY

v_gene: TRBV4-1
CDR3aa: ASSLDSTFGYT

v_gene: TRBV6-4
CDR3aa: ASSASGSTDTQY

v_gene: TRBV25-1
CDR3aa: ASRPGQGFNEQY

v_gene: TRBV29-1
CDR3aa: SVATTGGADTQY

v_gene: TRBV11-1
CDR3aa: ASSEGQFHEQY

v_gene: TRBV30
CDR3aa: AWRRTGRASNEQY

v_gene: TRBV10-3
CDR3aa: AISESSGQGGYEQY

v_gene: TRBV11-2
CDR3aa: ASSLMTGGLTTDTQY

v_gene: TRBV4-2
CDR3aa: ASSQDGNRDSTEAF

v_gene: TRBV30
CDR3aa: AWSTGTASAVLF

v_gene: TRBV30
CDR3aa: AWSTSGATNEKLF

v_gene: TRBV10-3
CDR3aa: AISEGLGEKLF

v_gene: TRBV7-9
CDR3aa: ASSPPLGRESSTDTQY

v_gene: TRBV2
CDR3aa: ASSKDPAGLNQPQH

v_gene: TRBV11-2
CDR3aa: ASSLNRLVIGNEQF

v_gene: TRBV6-1
CDR3aa: ASTSWRGSYNEQF

v_gene: TRBV6-5
CDR3aa: ASSLRRVTEAF

v_gene: TRBV7-8
CDR3aa: ASSPRTVNTEAF

v_gene: TRBV7-2
CDR3aa: ASSFKQGPYEQY

v_gene: TRBV20-1
CDR3aa: SASGAGPQY

v_gene: TRBV5-6
CDR3aa: ASSLGPGEQPQH

v_gene: TRBV5-5
CDR3aa: ASSYYDGAYEQY

v_gene: TRBV7-9
CDR3aa: ASSWTGASQDGYT

v_gene: TRBV5-4
CDR3aa: ASSKGVARPGNTIY

v_gene: TRBV7-9
CDR3aa: ASSLGSPGAQY

v_gene: TRBV11-3
CDR3aa: ASSLGQGANTGELF

v_gene: TRBV30
CDR3aa: AWSWGYEQF

v_gene: TRBV5-4
CDR3aa: ASSLEGLSYEQY

v_gene: TRBV6-1
CDR3aa: ASTLDGYEQY

v_gene: TRBV2
CDR3aa: ASSVGGAAYNEQF

v_gene: TRBV19
CDR3aa: ASSTGTDNQPQH

v_gene: TRBV6-6
CDR3aa: ASLDRIETQY

v_gene: TRBV28
CDR3aa: ASGAGTLPTGELF

v_gene: TRBV18
CDR3aa: ASSLTLLETQY

v_gene: TRBV6-5
CDR3aa: ASSYDVSYNEQF

v_gene: TRBV11-2
CDR3aa: ASSSLAGGTGELF

v_gene: TRBV2
CDR3aa: ASSVGGGQPQH